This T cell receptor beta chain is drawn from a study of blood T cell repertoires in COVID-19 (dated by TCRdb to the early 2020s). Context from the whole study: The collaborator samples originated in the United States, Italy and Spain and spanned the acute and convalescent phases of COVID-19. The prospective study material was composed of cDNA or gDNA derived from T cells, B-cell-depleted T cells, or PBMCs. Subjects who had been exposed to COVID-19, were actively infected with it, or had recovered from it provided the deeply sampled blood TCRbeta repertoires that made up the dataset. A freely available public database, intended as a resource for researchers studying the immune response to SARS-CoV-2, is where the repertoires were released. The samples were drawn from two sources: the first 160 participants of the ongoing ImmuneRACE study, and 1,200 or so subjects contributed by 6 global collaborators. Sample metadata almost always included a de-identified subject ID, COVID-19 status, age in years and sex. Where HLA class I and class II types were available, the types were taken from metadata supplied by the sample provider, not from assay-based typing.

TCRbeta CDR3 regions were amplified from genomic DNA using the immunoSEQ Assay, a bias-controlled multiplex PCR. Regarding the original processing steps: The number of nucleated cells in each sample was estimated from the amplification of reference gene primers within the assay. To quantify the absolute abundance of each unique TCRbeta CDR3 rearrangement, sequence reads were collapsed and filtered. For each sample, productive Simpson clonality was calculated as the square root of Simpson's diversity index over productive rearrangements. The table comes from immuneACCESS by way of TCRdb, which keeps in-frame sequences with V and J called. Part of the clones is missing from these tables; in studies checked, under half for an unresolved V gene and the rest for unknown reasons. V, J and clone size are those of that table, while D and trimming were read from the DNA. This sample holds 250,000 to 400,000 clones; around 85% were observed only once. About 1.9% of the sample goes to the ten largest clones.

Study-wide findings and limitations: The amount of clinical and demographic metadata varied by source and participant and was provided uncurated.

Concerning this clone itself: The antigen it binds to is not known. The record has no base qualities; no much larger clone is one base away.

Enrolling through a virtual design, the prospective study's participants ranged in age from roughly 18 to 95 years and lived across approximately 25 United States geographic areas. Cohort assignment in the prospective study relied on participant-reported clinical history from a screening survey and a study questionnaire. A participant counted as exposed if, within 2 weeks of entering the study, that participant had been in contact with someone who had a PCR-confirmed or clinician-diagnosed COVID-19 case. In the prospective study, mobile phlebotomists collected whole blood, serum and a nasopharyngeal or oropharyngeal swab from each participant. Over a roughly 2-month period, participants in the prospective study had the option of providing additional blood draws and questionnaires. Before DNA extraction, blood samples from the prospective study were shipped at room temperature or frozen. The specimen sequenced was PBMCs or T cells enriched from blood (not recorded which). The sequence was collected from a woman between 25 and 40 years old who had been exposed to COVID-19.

The sequenced DNA is TGTGCCAGCAGCCCGCTGGGACTAGCCTCCTACGAGCAGTACTTC. Protein translation: CASSPLGLASYEQYF. The rearrangement joined TRBV9 to TRBJ2-7; 9 nucleotides in the junction match TRBD2. The CDR3 goes from the cysteine to the phenylalanine over 15 residues. Solely the CDR3 DNA is kept, with 45 bases framed from the first base. From a lookup of the germline V gene, CDR1 and CDR2 are SGDLS and YYNGEE. V loses 4 bases at its end and J loses 0 bases; junction bases beyond the gene matches: 5.